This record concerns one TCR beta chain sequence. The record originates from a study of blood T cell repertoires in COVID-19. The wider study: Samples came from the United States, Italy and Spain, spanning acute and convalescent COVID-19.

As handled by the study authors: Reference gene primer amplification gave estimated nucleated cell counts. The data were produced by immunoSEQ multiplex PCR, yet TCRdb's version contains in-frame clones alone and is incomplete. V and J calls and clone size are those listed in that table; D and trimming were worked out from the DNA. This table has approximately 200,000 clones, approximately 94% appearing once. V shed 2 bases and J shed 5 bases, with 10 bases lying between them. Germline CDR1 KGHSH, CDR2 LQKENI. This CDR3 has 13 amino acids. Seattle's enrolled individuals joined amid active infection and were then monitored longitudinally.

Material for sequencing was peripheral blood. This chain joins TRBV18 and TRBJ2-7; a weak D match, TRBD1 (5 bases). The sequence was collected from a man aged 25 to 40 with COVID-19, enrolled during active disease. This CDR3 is CASSPASGNEQYF. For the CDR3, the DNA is TGTGCCAGCTCACCAGCCTCAGGGAACGAGCAGTACTTC.